This passage covers 20 T cell receptor beta chains from one sample sequenced in a study of T cells expressing NK-cell markers (dated by TCRdb to 2018 to 2021). To prepare the library, 5' RACE was applied. Sequencing was performed on an Illumina HiSeq 2000. After the reads were reprocessed by TCRdb, one entry was made per CDR3 protein sequence, with no DNA. The sample table holds over 250,000 distinct CDR3 sequences. Clones ranked in the top ten supply roughly 4.2% of the sample. Sequenced: blood T cells: a sorted CD56 or NKG2C T cell subset, CD4+ or CD8+ T cells, or bulk PBMC T cells (not recorded which). The receptors were gathered from a woman aged 18 to 75 in good health.

V and J are TRBV4-3 and TRBJ1-1; TCRdb lists TRBD1, though no DNA is available to test this call. The CDR3 is 15 amino acids. Germline CDR1 and CDR2: LGHNA and YSLEER. This chain's CDR3 is CASSQGLARNTEAFF.

The rearrangement uses TRBV28 and TRBJ2-4; absent DNA, TCRdb's TRBD1 call cannot be checked. The CDR3 has 14 amino acids. The germline CDR1 and CDR2 sequences are MDHEN and SYDVKM. The CDR3: CATARRAVKNIQYF.

This chain uses TRBV5-1 with TRBJ2-7; TCRdb returns TRBD1, unconfirmable since there is no DNA. The CDR3 length is 13 residues. The germline V gene encodes CDR1 SGHRS and CDR2 YFSETQ. CDR3 sequence reads: CASHAGTGYEQYF. Full variable domain (remainder filled in from reference TRBV5-1 and TRBJ2-7): KAGVTQTPRYLIKTRGQQVTLSCSPISGHRSVSWYQQTPGQGLQFLFEYFSETQRNKGNFPGRFSGRQFSNSRSEMNVSTLELGDSALYLCASHAGTGYEQYFGPGTRLTVT.

The chain has TRBV12-3 or TRBV12-4 and TRBJ2-4; TCRdb designates TRBD1, a call that cannot be tested without DNA. The length of the CDR3 is 16 residues. The CDR3 region is CASSSIQTGFKNIQYF.

The chain is built from TRBV20-1 and TRBJ2-1; TCRdb indicates TRBD2, and absent DNA this call remains unverified. The germline V gene encodes CDR1 DFQATT and CDR2 SNEGSKA (reference sequence). The CDR3 spans 16 residues. CDR3 residues: CSAGPRGWNMHNEQFF.

The chain uses TRBV14 and TRBJ2-5; the D call of TRBD1 rests on TCRdb alone, since no DNA is present to check it. CDR1 and CDR2 (germline): SGHDN, FVKESK. CDR3 length: 17 residues. The CDR3 region is CASSQDLRWGKQETQYF.

This chain uses TRBV20-1 with TRBJ2-7; TCRdb's D call, TRBD2, is unchecked because there is no DNA. The CDR3 runs 13 residues. Germline CDR1 and CDR2: DFQATT and SNEGSKA (reference sequence). The CDR3 loop reads CSASGIGAYEQYF.

The V and J genes are TRBV6-5 and TRBJ2-2. This CDR3 has 15 residues. Per germline, CDR1 MNHEY and CDR2 SVGAGI. The CDR3 reads CASSYSGWEGGELFF.

The chain is built from TRBV6-6 and TRBJ2-3; TCRdb gives TRBD1 as the D gene, but with no DNA this cannot be confirmed. CDR1 is MNHNY and CDR2 is SVGAGI in the germline V gene (reference sequence). The CDR3 is 11 residues long. This CDR3 is CAAGSTDTQYF.

This chain links TRBV7-2 with TRBJ2-3; TCRdb picks TRBD2, but there is no DNA to check that call. The CDR3 is 17 amino acids. Looked up from germline, CDR1 is SGHTA and CDR2 is FQGNSA. CDR3 loop: CASSLAVTSGSSDTQYF.

The chain carries TRBV7-2 and TRBJ2-3. The germline gives CDR1 SGHTA, CDR2 FQGNSA. The length of the CDR3 is 12 residues. The CDR3: CASSLVRDTQYF.

The chain is built from TRBV5-1 and TRBJ2-3; TCRdb outputs TRBD2, but without DNA this stays unchecked. CDR1 and CDR2 (germline): SGHRS, YFSETQ. This CDR3 comprises 16 residues. The chain's CDR3 is CASSLDLAGSTDTQYF.

The chain links TRBV7-9 to TRBJ2-2; TCRdb gives TRBD2 as the D gene, but with no DNA this cannot be confirmed. The V gene's germline CDR1 is SEHNR and CDR2 FQNEAQ (reference sequence). The CDR3 has 13 amino acids. CDR3 region: CPRTSGSTGELFF.

V and J are TRBV20-1 and TRBJ2-7; TCRdb selects TRBD2, and the lack of DNA leaves this call unchecked. Germline assignment: CDR1 DFQATT and CDR2 SNEGSKA (reference sequence). The CDR3 loop spans 16 amino acids. CDR3 loop: CSGRNPAGGDSYEQYF.

V usage is TRBV7-6 and J usage is TRBJ2-7; TCRdb selects TRBD1, and the lack of DNA leaves this call unchecked. The germline V gene has CDR1 SGHVS and CDR2 FNYEAQ. CDR3 length equals 16 residues. The CDR3 reads CASSLGQGGDAYEQYF.

The genes are TRBV28 and TRBJ2-7. CDR3 length equals 13 residues. CDR1 and CDR2 (germline): MDHEN, SYDVKM. The CDR3: CASTTPGNYEQYF. The entire variable domain, with the rest obtained from reference TRBV28 and TRBJ2-7, is as follows: DVKVTQSSRYLVKRTGEKVFLECVQDMDHENMFWYRQDPGLGLRLIYFSYDVKMKEKGDIPEGYSVSREKKERFSLILESASTNQTSMYLCASTTPGNYEQYFGPGTRLTVT.

V gene TRBV12-3 or TRBV12-4 combines with J gene TRBJ2-7; the D call of TRBD2 rests on TCRdb alone, since no DNA is present to check it. The CDR3 length is 16 residues. CDR3 in amino acids: CASSLYPEGRAYEQYF.

V and J are TRBV5-1 and TRBJ1-4; the D call of TRBD1 rests on TCRdb alone, since no DNA is present to check it. The germline gives CDR1 SGHRS, CDR2 YFSETQ. The CDR3 sequence is 13 residues long. The CDR3 sequence is CASQPQGREKLFF.

CDR3 protein: CASSFLFPAPYEQYF. The J gene is TRBJ2-7, the V gene TRBV5-5; no DNA is available, so the TRBD1 call from TCRdb remains unchecked. The germline V gene encodes CDR1 SGHKS and CDR2 YYEKEE (reference sequence). The CDR3 has 15 residues.

The rearrangement joins TRBV7-8 to TRBJ2-7; TCRdb indicates TRBD2, and absent DNA this call remains unverified. CDR3 length: 17 amino acids. Looked up from germline, CDR1 is SGHVS and CDR2 is FQNEAQ. CDR3 region: CASSLGYTERGTYEQYF.